Presented here are 4 T cell receptor beta chains from one specimen sequenced in a study of T cell responses to AZD1222 COVID-19 vaccine. Assay used: immunoSEQ multiplex PCR; TCRdb lists only in-frame clones, some missing. The repertoire holds about 180,000 clones, with 85% to 90% as singletons. Source: peripheral blood, taken on day 0 of AZD1222 vaccination. The receptors come from an adult in good health.

This chain joins TRBV6-5 and TRBJ1-1; D remains ambiguous. This CDR3 has 12 amino acids. V shed 0 bases and J shed 11 bases, with 10 bases lying between them. Germline CDR1 and CDR2: MNHEY and SVGAGI. This CDR3 is CASSYSQDKAFF. The CDR3, as DNA: TGTGCCAGCAGTTACTCGCAGGATAAGGCTTTCTTT.

The rearrangement joins TRBV4-3 to TRBJ2-7; 13 bases fit TRBD2. This CDR3 has 16 residues. J gave up 3 bases and V 4 bases, and 6 bases lay outside the gene matches. Germline V lookup: CDR1 LGHNA, CDR2 YSLEER. The chain's CDR3 is CASSLLLAGGLYEQYF. CDR3 nucleotides: TGCGCCAGCAGCCTCTTACTAGCGGGGGGGCTCTACGAGCAGTACTTC.

This chain connects TRBV6-5 to TRBJ1-2; D is possibly TRBD1 (5 bases). The V and J ends lost 6 bases and 5 bases respectively, with 13 bases between them. CDR3 length: 13 residues. Germline V gene lookup returns CDR1 MNHEY and CDR2 SVGAGI. CDR3: CASSPGGGYGYTF. The DNA of the CDR3 is TGTGCCAGCAGCCCCGGCGGGGGTTATGGCTACACCTTC.

The chain is built from TRBV5-1 and TRBJ1-4, with TRBD1 identical over 7 bases. There are 14 residues in the CDR3. V lost 4 bases to trimming and J lost 7 bases; unmatched junction nucleotides: 7. In germline, CDR1 is SGHRS, CDR2 YFSETQ. The CDR3 bases are TGCGCCAGCAGCCGGACAGGTGATGGTGAAAAACTGTTTTTT. This sequence encodes CASSRTGDGEKLFF.